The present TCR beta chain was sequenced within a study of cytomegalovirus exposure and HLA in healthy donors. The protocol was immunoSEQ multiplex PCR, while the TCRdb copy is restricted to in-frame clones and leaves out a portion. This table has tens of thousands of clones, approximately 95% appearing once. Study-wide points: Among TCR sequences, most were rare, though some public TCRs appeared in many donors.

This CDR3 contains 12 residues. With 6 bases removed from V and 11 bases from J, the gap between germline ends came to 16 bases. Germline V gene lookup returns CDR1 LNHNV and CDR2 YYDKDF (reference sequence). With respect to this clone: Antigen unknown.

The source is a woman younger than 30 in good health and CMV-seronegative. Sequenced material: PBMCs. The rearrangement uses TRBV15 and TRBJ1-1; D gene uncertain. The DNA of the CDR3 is TGTGCCACCAGTCTGAATAGAGCGGGGGCTTTCTTT. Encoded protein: CATSLNRAGAFF.